The 3 T cell receptor beta chains given below trace back to one sample, sequenced in a study of regulatory T cells in long-lasting Graves disease. Time point noted: persistent/refractory GD, antithyroid drugs over 5 years with positive TRAb. The TCR library was prepared using RNA isolated from PBMCs. In building TCR beta libraries, iRepertoire HTBI primers were used together with Arm-PCR of CDR3 regions. TCRdb re-derived calls from the multiplex PCR reads in MiXCR, one entry per CDR3 protein. The sample yields roughly 500,000 distinct CDR3 sequences, under 25% seen once. Sequenced material: peripheral blood mononuclear cells (PBMCs), taken when the disease was refractory, from a patient treated with antithyroid drugs. The receptors originated from a female donor with Graves disease.

The V gene is TRBV7-2, the J gene TRBJ2-6; D gene ambiguous. CDR3 size: 15 residues. Germline loops: CDR1 SGHTA, CDR2 FQGNSA. V gave up 5 bases and J gave up 1 base, with 9 bases separating them. The CDR3 DNA reads TGTGCCAGCAGCCTTTATTTTTCTGGGGCCAACGTCCTGACTTTC. It yields the protein CASSLYFSGANVLTF.

This clonotype was detected once. A read error likely explains this, since a far larger clone differs by one base. J is TRBJ2-5 and V is TRBV6-4; possible D gene TRBD1, 5 bases. CDR3 length equals 14 residues. Trimming pared 3 bases from V and 5 bases from J, leaving 13 bases between. CDR1 MRHNA and CDR2 SNTAGT come from the germline V gene. DNA of the CDR3: TGTGCCAGCAGTGAGGCAGGGCGGCTGGAGACCCAGTACTTC. This codes for CASSEAGRLETQYF.

As concerns this clonotype: One end of the junction varies from germline; a read error may be responsible. V usage is TRBV6-5 and J usage is TRBJ2-7, with D perhaps TRBD2 (6 bases). The CDR3 is 15 residues long. Per the germline V gene, CDR1 is MNHEY and CDR2 is SVGAGI. The CDR3 protein is CASSYGSSGEYERYF. The CDR3 DNA reads TGTGCCAGCAGTTACGGCTCGTCGGGAGAGTACGAGCGGTACTTC.